The T cell receptor (beta chain) under discussion was sequenced for a study of cytomegalovirus exposure and HLA in healthy donors. This CDR3 spans 15 amino acids. The V gene lost 0 bases and the J gene lost 5 bases, with 13 bases spanning the gap. Sequenced by immunoSEQ multiplex PCR; TCRdb stores in-frame clones only, minus some. This repertoire shows some 69,000 clones, over 90% found once; its top ten account for roughly 4.3%. This receptor was identified in a woman in her late teens or twenties in good health and CMV-seropositive. The chain recombines TRBV23-1 with TRBJ1-1, with D possibly being TRBD1 (5 bases). TRBV23-1 is flagged as an ORF with uncertain function. The sample taken for sequencing was PBMCs. CDR3 residues: CASSQSPDGGTEAFF. CDR3 nucleotide sequence: TGCGCCAGCAGTCAATCCCCAGACGGGGGGACTGAAGCTTTCTTT.